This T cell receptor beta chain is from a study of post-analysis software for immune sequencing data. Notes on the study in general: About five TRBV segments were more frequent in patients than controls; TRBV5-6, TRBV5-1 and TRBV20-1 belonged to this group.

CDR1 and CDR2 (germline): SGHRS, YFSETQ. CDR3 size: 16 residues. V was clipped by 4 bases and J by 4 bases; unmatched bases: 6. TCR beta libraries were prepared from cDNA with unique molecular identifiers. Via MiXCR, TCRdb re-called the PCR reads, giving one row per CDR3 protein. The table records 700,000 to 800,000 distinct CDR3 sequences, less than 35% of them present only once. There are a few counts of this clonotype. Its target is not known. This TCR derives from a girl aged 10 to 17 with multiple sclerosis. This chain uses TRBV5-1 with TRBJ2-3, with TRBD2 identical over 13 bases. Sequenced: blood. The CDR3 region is CASSGGTSGESDTQYF. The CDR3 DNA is TGCGCCAGCAGCGGGGGGACTAGCGGGGAGTCAGATACGCAGTATTTT.